The 6 T cell receptor beta chains presented below share a single source sample, sequenced in a study of beta chain features in type 1 diabetes (dated 2018 in TCRdb). The receptor library was made with the immunoSEQ multiplex PCR assay. The entire amount of isolated RNA was reverse transcribed using the High Capacity cDNA Reverse Transcription Kit, so the sequenced TCRB transcripts were expressed ones. TCRdb holds this immuneACCESS table with in-frame rearrangements only. Some clones are missing; in checked studies, unresolved V genes explain under half, and the rest has no known cause. Present in this sample are around 160,000 clones, under 60% of which were seen just once. Over 0.4% of the sample is held by the ten biggest clonotypes. Sequenced sample: Tregs from blood. The cell subset or site label for this specimen denotes: regulatory CD4+ T cells. All receptors come from a man aged 18 to 29 in good health.

This clone was recorded only once. This chain joins TRBV18 and TRBJ1-4; D not certain. The CDR3 contains 14 residues. Germline values: CDR1 KGHSH, CDR2 LQKENI. Trimming shortened V by 5 bases and J by 1 base, and 8 bases separated the two germline ends. CDR3 protein: CASSGGGTNEKLFF. DNA for the CDR3: TGTGCCAGCTCAGGAGGAGGAACTAATGAAAAACTGTTTTTT.

The chain carries TRBV4-1 and TRBJ2-3; a weak D match, TRBD2 (7 bases). CDR1 MGHRA and CDR2 YSYEKL come from the germline V gene. CDR3 length equals 14 residues. V gave up 1 base and J gave up 5 bases, with 10 bases separating them. The DNA for the CDR3 is TGCGCCAGCAGCCAAGGGGGAGGGGGAGATACGCAGTATTTT. Translated, it gives CASSQGGGGDTQYF.

The chain carries TRBV18 and TRBJ2-2, with 11 nucleotides matching TRBD2. The CDR3 covers 20 residues. V lost 6 bases, J lost 0 bases, and 15 bases stayed unmatched. Looked up from germline, CDR1 is KGHSH and CDR2 is LQKENI. The CDR3 DNA is TGTGCCAGCTCCATCCGCCCTGGGACTAGCGGATCAACGAACACCGGGGAGCTGTTTTTT. Translated, it gives CASSIRPGTSGSTNTGELFF.

The V and J genes are TRBV6-5 and TRBJ2-3; unclear D gene. Deletions cut 6 bases from V and 0 bases from J, with 13 bases between. Germline CDR1 is MNHEY and CDR2 is SVGAGI. The CDR3 totals 15 residues. CDR3 bases: TGTGCCAGCAGCGAGAGGAAACCAAGCACAGATACGCAGTATTTT. Translating it yields CASSERKPSTDTQYF.

This clone occurred a few times. This sequence joins TRBV19 and TRBJ1-1; D is possibly TRBD1 (5 bases). Germline lookup yields CDR1 LNHDA and CDR2 SQIVND (reference sequence). CDR3 length: 13 residues. V lost 8 bases and J 6 bases, leaving 16 bases between the germline ends. CDR3 amino acids: CASRPGGRAEAFF. The CDR3 region has the DNA TGTGCCAGTCGGCCCGGGGGTCGCGCTGAAGCTTTCTTT.

A few counts support this clone. J is TRBJ1-1 and V is TRBV6-6, with D possibly TRBD1 on 6 matching bases. The CDR3 has 15 residues. The germline CDR1 and CDR2 sequences are MNHNY and SVGAGI (reference sequence). V dropped 4 bases and J dropped 5 bases, with 17 bases sitting between them. The CDR3 protein is CASSFPQGGGTEAFF. CDR3 in DNA: TGTGCCAGCAGTTTCCCACAGGGTGGGGGAACTGAAGCTTTCTTT.